One TCR beta chain is described in this entry. Its antigen is as yet unknown. Regarding donors, all were healthy bone marrow donors. These data are taken from a study of cytomegalovirus exposure and HLA in healthy donors. Study overall: The study's early data release held 80 million to 95 million unique TCRs from HLA-typed donors. Whole-study findings and limits: A missense variant in DCLRE1C was later tied to TCR beta V- and J-gene trimming.

Germline CDR1 and CDR2: SEHNR and FQNEAQ (reference sequence). V lost 4 bases and J lost 1; bases outside the gene matches: 7. The CDR3 has 16 amino acids. PCR employed 60 Vbeta and 13 Jbeta primers. Clones were read by immunoSEQ multiplex PCR, and TCRdb kept only the in-frame ones, dropping some. The table lists around 67,000 clones, 75% to 90% of them singletons. V usage is TRBV7-9 and J usage is TRBJ2-7; 10 bases fit TRBD2. Sequenced material: PBMCs. The sequence was obtained from a woman in her 30s in good health and CMV-seropositive. CDR3 sequence: CASSSIGLAVSYEQYF. The CDR3 bases are TGTGCCAGCAGCTCAATTGGACTAGCGGTTTCCTACGAGCAGTACTTC.